This T cell receptor beta chain was recovered during a study of T cell repertoires in cytomegalovirus infection. Study in general: The authors relied on CMV epitopes, both recently identified HLA-C-restricted and well-studied HLA-B-restricted.

TCRdb passed the reads through MiXCR, listing each CDR3 protein once. Among about 830,000 distinct CDR3 sequences listed, about 33% were seen once. Germline V lookup: CDR1 LGHDT, CDR2 YNNKEL (reference sequence). This CDR3 is 15 amino acids long. Trimming at V came to 4 bases and at J to 0 bases, leaving 2 bases not matched to a gene. In its sample, this clonotype was seen many times. Antigen unknown. V is TRBV3-1 and J is TRBJ2-1; TRBD2 matches at 8 bases. The source was cultured CD8+ T cells from PBMCs, collected from culture after CMV antigen stimulation. This clonotype originated in a human donor in good health (CMV status not recorded). Some clones in this sample may be carry-over from other donors' samples. CDR3 sequence reads: CASSLSGNSYNEQFF. CDR3 nucleotide sequence: TGTGCCAGCAGCCTTAGCGGGAACTCCTACAATGAGCAGTTCTTC.